The subject of this entry is one TCR beta chain. What it binds is not known. This entry belongs to a study of cytomegalovirus exposure and HLA in healthy donors. Study results and limitations: Altogether, around 160 TCR beta chains were recorded as cytomegalovirus-associated. Later on, a genetic analysis was performed. It linked a missense variant in DCLRE1C with V- and J-gene trimming of TCR beta. Sequences of the TCR beta chain were said to predict the HLA-A and HLA-B alleles of most subjects accurately.

Donors were nominally healthy when sampled, though unrecorded immune exposures were likely. The CDR3 is 13 amino acids. V lost 8 bases to trimming and J lost 5 bases; unmatched junction nucleotides: 5. Germline V gene sequence: CDR1 SGHAT, CDR2 FQNNGV. The PCR had 60 Vbeta and 13 Jbeta primers. This table comes from immunoSEQ multiplex PCR, and its TCRdb copy is limited to in-frame clones, with some not included. This sample has 150,000 to 200,000 clones, with 75% found just once. Sequencing used PBMCs. This rearrangement joins TRBV11-2 to TRBJ2-2; 7 nucleotides agree with TRBD2. The sequence was collected from a male donor in good health and CMV-seronegative. The CDR3 loop is CASRLARTGELFF. Here the CDR3 DNA reads TGTGCCAGCCGACTAGCCCGGACCGGGGAGCTGTTTTTT.